A single sample is the source of the 21 T cell receptor beta chains below, sequenced in a study of T cells after posttransplantation cyclophosphamide. Sequenced by immunoSEQ multiplex PCR; TCRdb stores in-frame clones only, minus some. This sample carries roughly 49,000 clones, none of them present only once. Material for sequencing was PBMCs. The receptor source for this set is a man in his forties in good health, CMV-negative, and a related stem cell transplant donor.

This clone occurred many times. V usage is TRBV7-9 and J usage is TRBJ2-1; tentatively, D is TRBD1 (5 bases). The V end was cut by 2 bases, the J end by 8 bases, with 7 bases between. The germline gives CDR1 SEHNR, CDR2 FQNEAQ (reference sequence). The length of the CDR3 is 12 residues. The CDR3 here is CASSLSGYEQFF. As DNA, the CDR3 is TGTGCCAGCAGCTTATCAGGGTATGAGCAGTTCTTC.

This clone has ten or more counts. V and J are TRBV7-9 and TRBJ2-2, with 10 bases fitting TRBD2. The V segment lost 8 bases and the J segment 1 base; nucleotides outside the gene matches: 4. Germline lookup yields CDR1 SEHNR and CDR2 FQNEAQ (reference sequence). This CDR3 region has 15 residues. CDR3 sequence reads: CASPGTSENTGELFF. The CDR3 DNA sequence: TGTGCCAGCCCCGGGACTAGCGAGAACACCGGGGAGCTGTTTTTT.

This clone was detected many times. V and J are TRBV6-1 and TRBJ1-4, with 7 bases aligning to TRBD1. Trimming removed 6 bases from V and 4 bases from J; junction bases left unmatched: 5. The CDR3 covers 14 residues. Per germline, CDR1 MNHNS and CDR2 SASEGT. The CDR3 nucleotides are TGTGCCAGCAGCACCGGGACAGATAATGAAAAACTGTTTTTT. Its translation: CASSTGTDNEKLFF.

At least ten counts were recorded for this clone. CDR3 coding DNA: TGTGCCAGCAGCAAAGGAAACGGAGCTAACTATGGCTACACCTTC. Amino acid sequence: CASSKGNGANYGYTF. The chain couples TRBV21-1 to TRBJ1-2. TRBV21-1 is given as a pseudogene. The CDR3 runs to 15 residues.

There are many counts of this clone. The chain carries TRBV7-9 and TRBJ2-7; no firm D call. This CDR3 is 16 amino acids long. V dropped 4 bases and J dropped 0 bases, with 16 bases sitting between them. Per germline, CDR1 SEHNR and CDR2 FQNEAQ (reference sequence). The DNA of the CDR3 is TGTGCCAGCAGCTCGCTGCGGAACCGAATCTCCTACGAGCAGTACTTC. It yields the protein CASSSLRNRISYEQYF. Full variable domain (rest looked up from reference TRBV7-9 and TRBJ2-7): DTGVSQNPRHKITKRGQNVTFRCDPISEHNRLYWYRQTLGQGPEFLTYFQNEAQLEKSRLLSDRFSAERPKGSFSTLEIQRTEQGDSAMYLCASSSLRNRISYEQYFGPGTRLTVT.

This clone was found many times. In DNA form, the CDR3 reads TGCGCCAGCAGCTTGACAGGGGGCGTGACCGGGGAGCTGTTTTTT. It codes for CASSLTGGVTGELFF. The rearrangement links TRBV5-1 to TRBJ2-2; 9 positions match TRBD1. CDR1 SGHRS and CDR2 YFSETQ come from the germline V gene. This CDR3 contains 15 residues. Trimming at V came to 1 base and at J to 5 bases, leaving 3 bases not matched to a gene. The full variable domain, completed using reference TRBV5-1 and TRBJ2-2, is KAGVTQTPRYLIKTRGQQVTLSCSPISGHRSVSWYQQTPGQGLQFLFEYFSETQRNKGNFPGRFSGRQFSNSRSEMNVSTLELGDSALYLCASSLTGGVTGELFFGEGSRLTVL.

This clone was seen at least ten times. The chain is built from TRBV27 and TRBJ2-2, with TRBD1 identical over 10 bases. In germline, CDR1 is MNHEY, CDR2 SMNVEV (reference sequence). CDR3 length: 18 amino acids. V was clipped by 4 bases and J by 0 bases; unmatched bases: 8. This chain's CDR3 is CASSYGTGVPPNTGELFF. CDR3 nucleotide sequence: TGTGCCAGCAGTTACGGGACAGGGGTGCCGCCGAACACCGGGGAGCTGTTTTTT.

Note on this clone: The germline gene is not matched at one end of the junction; a read error may be the cause. The genes are TRBV13 and TRBJ2-1; D possibly corresponds to TRBD2 (5 bases). CDR3 length equals 15 residues. Germline CDR1 and CDR2: PRHDT and FYEKMQ (reference sequence). Here the CDR3 reads CASSAYGGSYNERFF. The CDR3 DNA reads as TGTGCCAGCAGCGCCTATGGAGGCTCCTACAATGAGCGGTTCTTC.

This clone was counted many times. V gene TRBV6-1 combines with J gene TRBJ2-2, with D hard to call. The CDR3 length is 12 residues. Looked up from germline, CDR1 is MNHNS and CDR2 is SASEGT. V lost 8 bases and J lost 6, with 10 bases in between. The CDR3 is CASRREPGELFF. The CDR3 DNA follows: TGTGCCAGCCGTAGAGAACCCGGGGAGCTGTTTTTT.

The chain couples TRBV2 to TRBJ2-2; possibly TRBD2 for D (5 bases). The CDR3 sequence is 14 residues long. Germline V gives CDR1 SNHLY, CDR2 FYNNEI. V was cut by 4 bases and J by 2 bases, with 8 bases left in between. DNA for the CDR3: TGTGCCAGCAGTGTCGACTACAACACCGGGGAGCTGTTTTTT. This codes for CASSVDYNTGELFF.

Many counts were recorded for this clone. The CDR3 bases are TGTGCCTGGTATCGGACTAGCGGGGAAGAGACCCAGTACTTC. It codes for CAWYRTSGEETQYF. The chain combines TRBV30 with TRBJ2-5; 12 bases are a match to TRBD2. The CDR3 is made up of 14 amino acids. V lost 5 bases to trimming and J lost 3 bases; unmatched junction nucleotides: 4. Germline V gives CDR1 GTSNPN, CDR2 SVGIG (reference sequence).

This clone was counted at least ten times. This CDR3 reads CASSFRPGGPPGSREQFF. In nucleotides, the CDR3 is TGTGCCAGCAGTTTCCGTCCGGGTGGCCCCCCGGGAAGTAGGGAGCAGTTCTTC. The chain carries TRBV27 and TRBJ2-1, with D perhaps matching TRBD2 (5 bases). Trimming cost V 3 bases and J 10 bases, with 28 bases left between them. CDR1 MNHEY and CDR2 SMNVEV come from the germline V gene (reference sequence). The CDR3 runs to 18 residues.

This clone has at least ten counts. The chain recombines TRBV4-1 with TRBJ2-7, with D uncertain. This CDR3 spans 14 amino acids. Germline values: CDR1 MGHRA, CDR2 YSYEKL. Trimming took 4 bases from V and 2 from J, leaving 12 bases between them. CDR3 residues: CASSPFSRPYEQYF. The CDR3 bases are TGCGCCAGCAGCCCCTTCTCTAGGCCCTACGAGCAGTACTTC.

This clone was counted ten times or more. The chain is built from TRBV18 and TRBJ1-1; 7 bases match TRBD1. Germline assignment: CDR1 KGHSH and CDR2 LQKENI. The J segment lost 1 base and the V segment lost 4 bases, leaving 6 bases of the junction unmatched. There are 15 residues in the CDR3. The CDR3, as DNA: TGTGCCAGCTCACAGCAGACAGGGAAGAACACTGAAGCTTTCTTT. Its translation: CASSQQTGKNTEAFF.

This clone was observed many times. The chain couples TRBV28 to TRBJ1-5, with 8 bases that match TRBD1. The CDR3 is 12 residues long. V lost 10 bases to trimming and J lost 7 bases; unmatched junction nucleotides: 6. Germline lookup yields CDR1 MDHEN and CDR2 SYDVKM. Here the CDR3 reads CATRTGNQPQHF. The CDR3 DNA is TGTGCCACCCGGACAGGGAACCAGCCCCAGCATTTT.

The chain links TRBV7-2 to TRBJ2-5; a possible D gene is TRBD2 (7 bases). Trimming took off 5 bases at V and 5 bases at J, with 12 bases between the two ends. Germline values: CDR1 SGHTA, CDR2 FQGNSA. CDR3 length equals 13 residues. CDR3 DNA sequence: TGTGCCAGCAGCGTAAGGGGGGGGGAGACCCAGTACTTC. Amino acid sequence: CASSVRGGETQYF.

This clone was seen many times. The V gene is TRBV5-1, the J gene TRBJ2-3, with 10 bases lining up with TRBD1. CDR1 and CDR2 from the germline V gene are SGHRS and YFSETQ. The J segment lost 5 bases and the V segment lost 2 bases, leaving 8 bases of the junction unmatched. The CDR3 is made up of 16 amino acids. CDR3: CASSFQSGTGVDTQYF. The CDR3 DNA is TGCGCCAGCAGCTTTCAATCCGGGACAGGGGTAGATACGCAGTATTTT.

The sample holds many counts of this clone. The chain recombines TRBV11-2 with TRBJ2-7; perhaps TRBD1 as D (6 bases). The CDR3 spans 14 residues. Trimming took 6 bases from V and 1 from J, leaving 13 bases between them. Germline V lookup: CDR1 SGHAT, CDR2 FQNNGV. CDR3 bases: TGTGCCAGCAGTTGGGGACACCCATCCTACGAGCAGTACTTC. This encodes CASSWGHPSYEQYF.

This clone has at least ten counts. The rearrangement links TRBV12-1 to TRBJ1-1. TRBV12-1 is a recognized pseudogene. The CDR3 loop spans 12 amino acids. The CDR3 reads CASSSQRTKAFF. The CDR3 nucleotides read TGTGCCAGCAGCTCTCAGAGGACTAAAGCTTTCTTT.

This clone has only a few counts. This chain uses TRBV7-2 with TRBJ2-5; possible D gene TRBD2, 6 bases. The assigned J gene may be wrong: the sequence end matches TRBJ2-7 better. In germline, CDR1 is SGHTA, CDR2 FQGNSA. The length of the CDR3 is 14 residues. The CDR3 DNA sequence: TGTGCCAGCAGCTTAGTTGCGGCGGGGTACGAGCAGTACTTC. This codes for CASSLVAAGYEQYF.

In its sample, this clone was seen many times. This chain connects TRBV7-9 to TRBJ2-2, with a weak D call TRBD1 (5 bases). The CDR3 is 15 amino acids. Trimming stripped 5 bases from V and 2 bases from J, with 12 bases between. CDR1 is SEHNR, CDR2 FQNEAQ, per germline (reference sequence). DNA for the CDR3: TGTGCCAGCAGCCCCCCGACAGCCAACACCGGGGAGCTGTTTTTT. Translation: CASSPPTANTGELFF.